Listed below are T cell receptor beta chains from one sample, sequenced in a study of cytomegalovirus exposure and HLA in healthy donors. Generated by immunoSEQ multiplex PCR, the TCRdb table keeps only in-frame clones and is missing some. The table has more than 90,000 clones, roughly 74% seen once. The sample taken for sequencing was PBMCs. These receptors were obtained from a woman aged 25-40 years in good health and CMV-seronegative. Each CDR3 is given with its conserved first and last residue. D genes are given only for firm matches. Part of the rows lack a size; the others show once, few, many or a class for expanded clones.

.	TRBV6-6	TRBJ2-1	.	CASSYGGLTYNEQFF	TGTGCCAGCAGTTACGGTGGGCTTACCTACAATGAGCAGTTCTTC
.	TRBV2	TRBJ1-3	once	CASSDRSASSGNTIYF	TGTGCCAGCAGTGATAGGTCCGCTAGCTCTGGAAACACCATATATTTT
TRBD1	TRBV23-1	TRBJ1-3	.	CASSLSAGQVEFSGNTIYF	TGCGCCAGCAGTCTTTCGGCGGGACAGGTTGAGTTCTCTGGAAACACCATATATTTT
.	TRBV29-1	TRBJ1-1	.	CSVAGYEAFF	TGCAGCGTTGCCGGGTATGAAGCTTTCTTT
TRBD1	TRBV19	TRBJ1-2	.	CASSIEGIRQGENYGYTF	TGTGCCAGTAGTATAGAAGGAATAAGGCAGGGGGAAAACTATGGCTACACCTTC
TRBD2	TRBV29-1	TRBJ2-1	.	CSVGLTSGGNEQFF	TGCAGCGTTGGGTTGACTAGCGGGGGGAATGAGCAGTTCTTC
TRBD1	TRBV5-1	TRBJ2-7	.	CASSLGTGHDEQYF	TGCGCCAGCAGCCTCGGGACAGGGCATGACGAGCAGTACTTC
TRBD1	TRBV7-2	TRBJ1-4	.	CASSSQGAKEKLFF	TGTGCCAGCAGCTCGCAGGGGGCGAAAGAAAAACTGTTTTTT
TRBD1	TRBV5-4	TRBJ2-5	.	CASSLDMDRGQETQYF	TGTGCCAGCAGCTTGGATATGGACAGGGGGCAGGAGACCCAGTACTTC
.	TRBV2	TRBJ2-7	.	CASKGQPGQLSYEQYF	TGTGCCAGCAAGGGGCAACCGGGACAACTCTCCTACGAGCAGTACTTC
TRBD1	TRBV9	TRBJ1-1	.	CASSVEDRGNTEAFF	TGTGCCAGCAGCGTAGAAGACAGGGGGAACACTGAAGCTTTCTTT
TRBD2	TRBV7-2	TRBJ2-7	.	CASSRGGRGDLHEQYF	TGTGCCAGCAGTCGCGGGGGGCGAGGGGACCTCCACGAGCAGTACTTC
TRBD1	TRBV15	TRBJ2-7	.	CATSRKRTGEYYEQYF	TGTGCCACCAGCAGAAAAAGGACAGGAGAATACTACGAGCAGTACTTC
TRBD1	TRBV30	TRBJ2-7	.	CAWKFWTGEYEQYF	TGTGCCTGGAAGTTTTGGACAGGGGAATACGAGCAGTACTTC
.	TRBV7-9	TRBJ2-7	.	CASSPRRAAAFNEQYF	TGTGCCAGCAGCCCCCGGAGGGCAGCGGCCTTCAACGAGCAGTACTTC
TRBD1	TRBV5-1	TRBJ2-2	.	CASSNRGQGTGELFF	TGCGCCAGCTCAAACAGGGGCCAGGGAACCGGGGAGCTGTTTTTT
.	TRBV5-1	TRBJ2-7	.	CASSLGPFYEQYF	TGCGCCAGCAGCTTGGGTCCTTTCTACGAGCAGTACTTC
.	TRBV5-8	TRBJ2-1	.	CASSLVAGSYNEQFF	TGTGCCAGCAGCTTGGTGGCGGGGAGCTACAATGAGCAGTTCTTC
.	TRBV5-6	TRBJ2-7	once	CASSLGALSSYEQYF	TGTGCCAGCAGCTTAGGGGCCCTTAGCTCCTACGAGCAGTACTTC
TRBD1	TRBV18	TRBJ2-7	.	CASSQRQGATYEQYF	TGTGCCAGCTCACAACGACAGGGGGCGACCTACGAGCAGTACTTC
TRBD1	TRBV19	TRBJ1-2	.	CASSPVPGQSGYTF	TGTGCCAGTAGTCCGGTACCGGGACAGTCTGGCTACACCTTC
TRBD1	TRBV7-8	TRBJ1-6	.	CASSPSGQGSSPLHF	TGTGCCAGCAGTCCGTCGGGACAGGGTTCTTCACCCCTCCACTTT
TRBD1	TRBV27	TRBJ2-1	.	CASRQRDSQYYEQFF	TGTGCCAGCAGACAGAGGGACAGCCAATACTATGAGCAGTTCTTC
.	TRBV6-6	TRBJ1-1	.	CASSYFTKTENTEAFF	TGTGCCAGCAGTTACTTTACCAAAACAGAAAACACTGAAGCTTTCTTT
.	TRBV7-8	TRBJ2-7	once	CASSLNSNAQYF	TGTGCCAGCAGCTTAAATAGTAACGCGCAGTACTTC
TRBD1	TRBV6-5	TRBJ1-2	few	CASRGTGVHGYTF	TGTGCCAGCAGAGGAACAGGGGTTCACGGCTACACCTTC
.	TRBV6-5	TRBJ1-1	.	CASSYDRGVNTEAFF	TGTGCCAGCAGTTACGATCGGGGGGTGAACACTGAAGCTTTCTTT
TRBD1	TRBV5-1	TRBJ2-5	.	CASSRADRHNGETQYF	TGCGCCAGCAGCAGGGCGGACAGGCATAACGGAGAGACCCAGTACTTC
.	TRBV9	TRBJ1-1	.	CASSTAVSTEAFF	TGTGCCAGCAGCACCGCAGTTTCCACTGAAGCTTTCTTT
.	TRBV9	TRBJ2-3	.	CASSVGWGQDTQYF	TGTGCCAGCAGCGTAGGTTGGGGACAAGATACGCAGTATTTT
TRBD2	TRBV7-8	TRBJ2-3	.	CASSLGSRRGSTQYF	TGTGCCAGCAGCTTAGGGTCGCGGCGGGGGAGTACGCAGTATTTT
.	TRBV6-5	TRBJ1-1	.	CASSLVGNTEAFF	TGTGCCAGCAGTCTGGTCGGGAACACTGAAGCTTTCTTT
.	TRBV6-6	TRBJ1-2	few	CASTLRGGARGYTF	TGTGCCAGCACCCTTAGGGGGGGGGCGCGTGGCTACACCTTC
.	TRBV29-1	TRBJ1-5	.	CSVAGGESNQPQHF	TGCAGCGTTGCGGGGGGGGAAAGCAATCAGCCCCAGCATTTT
.	TRBV6-5	TRBJ2-7	.	CASGQLSRDEQYF	TGTGCCAGCGGACAGCTGTCAAGGGACGAGCAGTACTTC
TRBD1	TRBV10-3	TRBJ2-1	.	CAISESIIGGGNEQFF	TGTGCCATCAGTGAGTCGATTATAGGGGGCGGAAATGAGCAGTTCTTC
.	TRBV7-6	TRBJ2-3	few	CASSLDSSSTDTQYF	TGTGCCAGCAGCCTCGACAGCTCTAGCACAGATACGCAGTATTTT
TRBD1	TRBV5-1	TRBJ1-2	few	CASSLSGQDSGYTF	TGCGCCAGCAGCCTTTCCGGACAGGACAGCGGCTACACCTTC
.	TRBV12-5	TRBJ2-1	.	CASGLSLGEAHNEQFF	TGTGCTAGTGGTTTGTCCCTTGGTGAGGCCCACAATGAGCAGTTCTTC
TRBD1	TRBV6-5	TRBJ1-1	few	CASSLQGTVTEAFF	TGTGCCAGCAGTTTACAGGGGACCGTCACTGAAGCTTTCTTT
.	TRBV6-5	TRBJ2-7	few	CASSYSSYERNEQYF	TGTGCCAGCAGTTACTCGTCTTACGAGAGGAACGAGCAGTACTTC
TRBD1	TRBV18	TRBJ2-1	.	CASSPLEGTGLRYNEQFF	TGTGCCAGCTCACCACTCGAGGGGACAGGGCTAAGATACAATGAGCAGTTCTTC
TRBD1	TRBV10-3	TRBJ2-5	few	CAISAGDRDTETQYF	TGTGCCATCAGCGCGGGGGACAGGGACACGGAGACCCAGTACTTC
TRBD1	TRBV19	TRBJ2-2	.	CASIGTGDTGELFF	TGTGCCAGTATTGGGACAGGGGACACCGGGGAGCTGTTTTTT
TRBD1	TRBV30	TRBJ1-2	.	CAWSVGTGDGYTF	TGTGCCTGGAGTGTGGGGACAGGGGATGGCTACACCTTC
TRBD1	TRBV30	TRBJ1-1	.	CAWGGQANTEAFF	TGTGCCTGGGGAGGACAGGCGAACACTGAAGCTTTCTTT
.	TRBV30	TRBJ2-1	once	CAWSAGYDNEQFF	TGTGCCTGGAGCGCGGGATATGACAATGAGCAGTTCTTC
.	TRBV18	TRBJ2-5	.	CASSPVHLQETQYF	TGTGCCAGCTCACCAGTTCATTTGCAAGAGACCCAGTACTTC